This is a list of T cell receptor beta chains from one sample in a study of OX40 agonist ivuxolimab in advanced cancers. The assay was immunoSEQ multiplex PCR, and TCRdb's table has in-frame clones only and misses some. The sample shows tens of thousands of clones, about 83% of them seen only once. The sample here was CD4+ or CD8+ T cells sorted from blood, taken in a trial of the OX40 agonist ivuxolimab. The origin of the receptors is an adult with an advanced solid tumor such as melanoma, head and neck, liver or kidney cancer. Both conserved end residues are part of each CDR3. The size of a clone is reported for some rows only, either as once, few or many, or as a class for expanded clones.

clone_size	j_call	v_call	cdr3_aa
NA	TRBJ1-2	TRBV7-9	CASSLNTAINYGYTF
few	TRBJ1-4	TRBV27	CANSPEGATNEKLFF
NA	TRBJ2-2	TRBV29-1	CSGLYTGELFF
NA	TRBJ2-7	TRBV9	CASSVGGTGSYEQYF
medium-sized	TRBJ2-7	TRBV30	CAWSSVYEQYF
NA	TRBJ2-7	TRBV7-6	CASSSSGYEQYF
NA	TRBJ1-6	TRBV5-1	CASSLSFPSSYNSPLHF
NA	TRBJ1-2	TRBV11-2	CASSSNTTGTGSFAYGYTF
NA	TRBJ2-7	TRBV15	CATSLRGGGANYEQYF
NA	TRBJ2-3	TRBV5-1	CASSLAAETDTQYF
NA	TRBJ2-2	TRBV9	CASAGLETGELFF
few	TRBJ1-5	TRBV19	CASSGITRSNQPQHF
NA	TRBJ2-5	TRBV7-3	CASSPSAGGQETQYF
NA	TRBJ2-1	TRBV9	CASSAVGFNEQFF
NA	TRBJ2-7	TRBV28	CASSLRTGRYEQYF
few	TRBJ2-1	TRBV30	CAWSLTGPGDEQFF
NA	TRBJ2-7	TRBV2	CASSDGTSGGLSYEQYF
NA	NA	TRBV4-1	CASSPRDSSYEQYF
NA	TRBJ2-1	TRBV7-9	CASTIPGGSGDEQFF
NA	TRBJ1-1	TRBV7-6	CASSLSGGANTEAFF
NA	TRBJ2-2	TRBV19	CASSTPLRRATNTGELFF
NA	TRBJ2-5	TRBV2	CASSEGTNKKTQYF
NA	TRBJ2-2	TRBV30	CAWMPDTTNTGELFF
NA	TRBJ2-1	TRBV19	CASNWGHNEQFF
NA	TRBJ2-3	TRBV9	CASSVSGTGDTDTQYF
NA	TRBJ1-1	TRBV6-6	CASSYLDRNTEAFF
NA	TRBJ2-3	TRBV9	CASSGLTSGVPDTQYF
NA	TRBJ1-1	TRBV7-6	CASSLGTERTEAFF
NA	TRBJ2-1	TRBV7-2	CASSLLLGSYNEQFF
NA	TRBJ2-1	TRBV6-6	CASSRNNEQFF
NA	TRBJ1-1	TRBV9	CASSGGGMSTEAFF
NA	TRBJ2-3	TRBV7-2	CASSLVPSGALSSTDTQYF
NA	TRBJ1-2	TRBV6-5	CASSDSLSYGYTF
NA	TRBJ1-1	TRBV6-6	CASSYSDGEAFF
NA	TRBJ2-7	TRBV7-6	CASSLELTGLGGSYEQYF
NA	TRBJ1-3	TRBV5-6	CASSLLSLRRNTIYF
NA	TRBJ2-1	TRBV5-4	CASSLAQTSDEQFF
NA	TRBJ1-2	TRBV2	CASSGLRGDTF
NA	TRBJ2-1	TRBV11-2	CASSLDLIGIGREPFF
few	TRBJ1-5	TRBV6-6	CASSSFGGSNQPQHF
few	TRBJ2-7	TRBV28	CASIPSDRTSYEQYF
NA	TRBJ1-5	TRBV6-6	CASRMEGGQPQHF
NA	TRBJ2-1	TRBV28	CASSPWTSGANEQFF
NA	TRBJ1-2	TRBV9	CASSVASYYGYTF
NA	TRBJ2-7	TRBV7-9	CASSLRGGLYEQYF
few	TRBJ2-7	TRBV2	CASSADHF
NA	TRBJ2-4	TRBV4-2	CASSQEADSLAKNIQYF
NA	TRBJ2-1	TRBV19	CASRDGVFNEQFF
NA	TRBJ2-1	TRBV13	CASSLTWDEQFF
NA	TRBJ1-1	TRBV11-2	CASSLVRVTSDTEAFF
medium-sized	TRBJ2-7	TRBV4-3	CASSQDWYGTYEQYF
NA	TRBJ2-1	TRBV19	CASSIVGSLYNEQFF
NA	TRBJ1-5	TRBV15	CATSISLNQPQHF
NA	TRBJ2-2	TRBV10-2	CATLGTGELFF
few	TRBJ1-2	TRBV2	CARGTGGYGYTF
NA	NA	TRBV10-3	CAIGPGPYEQYF
NA	TRBJ1-1	TRBV5-1	CASSLEPNTEAFF
NA	TRBJ2-3	TRBV7-9	CASSQGMAGYLTDTQYF
NA	TRBJ2-2	TRBV6-5	CASSYGLAGVTGELFF